This T cell receptor beta chain was obtained from a study of T cells after yellow fever vaccination. In its sample, this clonotype was seen many times. TCRdb used MiXCR to reprocess the 5' RACE reads, holding one entry per CDR3 protein. The sample carries 200,000 to 300,000 distinct CDR3 sequences, over 3% recorded once. The receptor was derived from a man aged 18 to 29 who received the YFV17D yellow fever vaccine. The material was PBMCs, obtained 15 days after the yellow fever booster vaccination.

In DNA form, the CDR3 reads TGTGCCAGCAGTTATCGAACGGACTCTAACTATGGCTACACCTTC. Protein product: CASSYRTDSNYGYTF. The V call is TRBV6-6, the J call TRBJ1-2; D is uncertain. The CDR3 totals 15 residues. V lost 3 bases and J 0 bases, leaving 11 bases between the germline ends. Germline V gene sequence: CDR1 MNHNY, CDR2 SVGAGI (reference sequence).